This T cell receptor beta chain derives from a study of CD8 T cells in ankylosing spondylitis. Quantitative 5'-RACE was performed with molecular barcodes, and it yielded the TCR beta libraries. TCRdb re-called the 5' RACE reads through MiXCR, storing one row per CDR3 protein. The data hold 150,000 to 250,000 distinct CDR3 sequences, with about 13% observed a single time. A few counts support this clonotype. Its specificity is unknown. Broader study findings: Reports of some motif variants in reactive arthritis synovial fluid and blood predate this one. Relatively rare in peripheral blood, disease-linked clones were also CD8+. In ankylosing spondylitis blood, a motif of roughly eight highly homologous TCR beta variants appeared characteristic.

Germline V gives CDR1 KGHSH, CDR2 LQKENI. The CDR3 loop spans 16 amino acids. V dropped 1 base and J dropped 2 bases, with 13 bases sitting between them. The chain joins TRBV18 to TRBJ2-3; D not certain. The receptor's source is a male donor with ankylosing spondylitis or in good health (not recorded which). Sample: blood, either unsorted or a sorted T cell fraction (not recorded which). CDR3 amino acids: CASSPRETDATDTQYF. DNA of the CDR3: TGTGCCAGCTCACCACGAGAAACCGACGCCACAGATACGCAGTATTTT.